The source of this TCR beta chain is a study of blood T cell repertoires in COVID-19. Study as a whole: COVID-19 samples, acute and convalescent, were from the United States, Italy and Spain.

In the original processing: The authors estimated nucleated cell counts from reference gene primer amplification. Sequencing used immunoSEQ multiplex PCR; TCRdb keeps in-frame clones, though not all of them. Clonal size and the V and J genes are those of that table, whereas D and trimming came from the DNA. The repertoire holds 70,000 to 90,000 clones, with roughly 88% as singletons. Trimming took 3 bases from V and 6 from J, leaving 10 bases between them. This CDR3 spans 13 amino acids. This TCR came from a man between 45 and 60 years old with active COVID-19. This chain connects TRBV12-3 or TRBV12-4 to TRBJ2-3; possibly TRBD2 for D (6 bases). The sequenced material came from peripheral blood. As DNA, the CDR3 is TGTGCCAGCAGTTTCGGGGGTGTGGATACGCAGTATTTT. Residues: CASSFGGVDTQYF.